These 19 T cell receptor beta chains were all obtained from the same sample, sequenced in a study of graft-versus-host responses after intestinal transplantation. Profiled with immunoSEQ multiplex PCR; TCRdb holds only in-frame clones, not every one. This sample yields about 86,000 clones, of which 88% are seen a single time; roughly 0.3% belongs to the top ten. Their antigen targets remain unknown. The starting material was unstimulated CD4+ T cells sorted from spleen or lymph node cells, obtained before transplant. These receptor sequences come from a human donor who was the organ donor for an intestinal transplant.

This chain joins TRBV9 and TRBJ2-7; 8 nucleotides match TRBD1. Germline V gene sequence: CDR1 SGDLS, CDR2 YYNGEE. This CDR3 is 14 amino acids long. J gave up 3 bases and V 3 bases, and 5 bases lay outside the gene matches. This chain's CDR3 is CASSAGTGFYEQYF. The DNA for the CDR3 is TGTGCCAGCAGCGCCGGGACAGGCTTCTACGAGCAGTACTTC.

The gene calls are TRBV27 and TRBJ1-1; 7 bases agree with TRBD1. Germline assignment: CDR1 MNHEY and CDR2 SMNVEV (reference sequence). The CDR3 sequence is 14 residues long. Unmatched junction bases numbered 4, after V lost 2 bases and J lost 4 bases. CDR3 residues: CASSLQQGITEAFF. CDR3 DNA: TGTGCCAGCAGTTTACAACAGGGGATCACTGAAGCTTTCTTT.

This sequence joins TRBV9 and TRBJ2-4; perhaps TRBD2 as D (7 bases). Looked up from germline, CDR1 is SGDLS and CDR2 is YYNGEE. CDR3 length: 17 residues. V lost 3 bases to trimming and J lost 6 bases, with 22 bases between them. The CDR3 loop reads CASSEGDALAAGNIQYF. The CDR3 DNA sequence: TGTGCCAGCAGCGAGGGGGACGCCCTAGCGGCGGGAAACATTCAGTACTTC.

This clone turned up a few times. The gene calls are TRBV29-1 and TRBJ1-3; TRBD1 might be the D (5 bases). V was clipped by 7 bases and J by 0 bases, with 13 bases between them. This CDR3 contains 14 residues. CDR1 is SQVTM, CDR2 ANQGSEA, per germline. As DNA, the CDR3 is TGCAGCGGGACCACAGGAAACTCTGGAAACACCATATATTTT. Translation: CSGTTGNSGNTIYF. The variable domain in full, with the rest retrieved from reference TRBV29-1 and TRBJ1-3, is SAVISQKPSRDICQRGTSLTIQCQVDSQVTMMFWYRQQPGQSLTLIATANQGSEATYESGFVIDKFPISRPNLTFSTLTVSNMSPEDSSIYLCSGTTGNSGNTIYFGEGSWLTVV.

The J gene is TRBJ2-3, the V gene TRBV9, with D possibly matching TRBD2 (6 bases). The CDR3 spans 15 residues. V was pared by 0 bases and J by 2 bases, with 10 bases between. The germline gives CDR1 SGDLS, CDR2 YYNGEE. CDR3 sequence reads: CASSVAGAPTDTQYF. The CDR3, as DNA: TGTGCCAGCAGCGTAGCGGGAGCCCCCACAGATACGCAGTATTTT.

CDR3 sequence reads: CASSALPGADNSPLHF. CDR3 bases: TGTGCCAGCAGCGCCCTTCCTGGGGCCGATAATTCACCCCTCCACTTT. V gene TRBV9 combines with J gene TRBJ1-6; the D gene is possibly TRBD1 (5 bases). The CDR3 totals 16 residues. V lost 3 bases and J 5 bases, leaving 15 bases between the germline ends. CDR1 and CDR2 (germline): SGDLS, YYNGEE.

Only a few counts were recorded for this clone. The genes are TRBV18 and TRBJ2-7; the D gene is possibly TRBD1 (6 bases). The germline V gene encodes CDR1 KGHSH and CDR2 LQKENI. The length of the CDR3 is 11 residues. The V end lost 6 bases, the J end lost 5 bases, and 8 bases lay between the germline ends. CDR3 residues: CASSQGHEQYF. CDR3 sequence (DNA): TGTGCCAGCTCCCAGGGGCACGAGCAGTACTTC.

The genes are TRBV18 and TRBJ2-3; 9 bases fit TRBD2. Looked up from germline, CDR1 is KGHSH and CDR2 is LQKENI. The CDR3 is 16 amino acids. V lost 3 bases and J lost 2; bases outside the gene matches: 6. The CDR3 loop reads CASSPMTSGLTDTQYF. CDR3 in DNA: TGTGCCAGCTCACCTATGACTAGCGGCCTCACAGATACGCAGTATTTT.

The rearrangement links TRBV5-4 to TRBJ2-1, with 13 bases that match TRBD2. J gave up 6 bases and V 6 bases, and 9 bases lay outside the gene matches. Germline assignment: CDR1 SGHNT and CDR2 YYREEE (reference sequence). The CDR3 runs to 16 residues. DNA for the CDR3: TGTGCCAGCACCCAACTAGCGGGAGGGACCGTCAATGAGCAGTTCTTC. This sequence encodes CASTQLAGGTVNEQFF.

This chain links TRBV30 with TRBJ1-3; 7 bases match TRBD1. CDR1 is GTSNPN, CDR2 SVGIG, per germline (reference sequence). This CDR3 comprises 14 residues. V lost 4 bases, J lost 2 bases, and 5 bases stayed unmatched. The CDR3 spells CAWTPGQPGNTIYF. The DNA of the CDR3 is TGTGCCTGGACACCGGGACAGCCTGGAAACACCATATATTTT.

This clone was picked up a small number of times. The rearrangement uses TRBV29-1 and TRBJ2-3; D gene uncertain. V lost 3 bases and J lost 0, with 16 bases in between. Germline lookup yields CDR1 SQVTM and CDR2 ANQGSEA. The CDR3 is 16 amino acids. DNA for the CDR3: TGCAGCGTTGATAGTAGCCAGCTTGATAGCACAGATACGCAGTATTTT. This gives the protein CSVDSSQLDSTDTQYF.

This clone has more than one count but fewer than ten. The rearrangement links TRBV30 to TRBJ2-1, with 10 bases lining up with TRBD2. V shed 4 bases, J shed 2 bases, and the junction held 8 bases outside the gene matches. This CDR3 has 16 residues. The germline CDR1 and CDR2 sequences are GTSNPN and SVGIG (reference sequence). The CDR3 region is CAWTSGGAIAYNEQFF. CDR3 nucleotide sequence: TGTGCCTGGACCAGCGGGGGGGCCATAGCCTACAATGAGCAGTTCTTC.

V and J are TRBV6-5 and TRBJ2-3; no reliable D call. CDR1 MNHEY and CDR2 SVGAGI come from the germline V gene. The V end lost 6 bases, the J end lost 6 bases, and 16 bases lay between the germline ends. The CDR3 has 14 residues. The CDR3, as DNA: TGTGCCAGCAGGCCTTATAGGTGGGCGGATACGCAGTATTTT. Its translation: CASRPYRWADTQYF.

The chain joins TRBV30 to TRBJ2-3; D is perhaps TRBD1 (5 bases). The CDR3 is 14 amino acids. Germline V gives CDR1 GTSNPN, CDR2 SVGIG (reference sequence). V lost 6 bases and J 2 bases, leaving 15 bases between the germline ends. CDR3 region: CACTPRVFTDTQYF. CDR3 coding DNA: TGTGCCTGCACACCCAGGGTATTCACAGATACGCAGTATTTT.

The rearrangement links TRBV2 to TRBJ2-1, with D maybe TRBD1 (6 bases). The V gene lost 8 bases and the J gene lost 7 bases, with 21 bases spanning the gap. Germline values: CDR1 SNHLY, CDR2 FYNNEI. The CDR3 has 15 amino acids. The chain's CDR3 is CASGPLGRTGNEQFF. The CDR3 DNA follows: TGTGCCAGCGGCCCCCTCGGTAGAACAGGGAATGAGCAGTTCTTC.

The chain combines TRBV11-2 with TRBJ2-7, with TRBD2 identical over 12 bases. V was pared by 3 bases and J by 3 bases, with 3 bases of the junction left unmatched. CDR1 and CDR2 from the germline V gene are SGHAT and FQNNGV. The CDR3 spans 15 residues. CDR3: CASSLKGLAGYEQYF. In DNA, the CDR3 is TGTGCCAGCAGCTTGAAGGGACTAGCGGGCTACGAGCAGTACTTC.

J is TRBJ2-7 and V is TRBV5-8; 7 bases map to TRBD1. Trimming at V came to 2 bases and at J to 2 bases, leaving 4 bases not matched to a gene. Germline loops: CDR1 SGHTS, CDR2 YDEGEE. This CDR3 is built from 14 residues. The CDR3 sequence: CASSFRTGTYEQYF. The CDR3 bases are TGTGCCAGCAGCTTCCGGACAGGAACCTACGAGCAGTACTTC.

V usage is TRBV2 and J usage is TRBJ1-2; 7 nucleotides match TRBD1. CDR1 and CDR2 from the germline V gene are SNHLY and FYNNEI. CDR3 size: 15 residues. Trimming cost V 2 bases and J 4 bases; bases outside gene matches: 7. CDR3 sequence reads: CASSEWGQLFYGYTF. The CDR3, as DNA: TGTGCCAGCAGTGAATGGGGACAGTTATTCTATGGCTACACCTTC.

The gene calls are TRBV5-1 and TRBJ2-5; 11 bases fit TRBD2. V was pared by 0 bases and J by 2 bases, with 0 bases of the junction left unmatched. The CDR3 extends over 15 amino acids. Germline loops: CDR1 SGHRS, CDR2 YFSETQ. The CDR3 DNA is TGCGCCAGCAGCTTGGTAGCGGGGGGGCAAGAGACCCAGTACTTC. This codes for CASSLVAGGQETQYF.